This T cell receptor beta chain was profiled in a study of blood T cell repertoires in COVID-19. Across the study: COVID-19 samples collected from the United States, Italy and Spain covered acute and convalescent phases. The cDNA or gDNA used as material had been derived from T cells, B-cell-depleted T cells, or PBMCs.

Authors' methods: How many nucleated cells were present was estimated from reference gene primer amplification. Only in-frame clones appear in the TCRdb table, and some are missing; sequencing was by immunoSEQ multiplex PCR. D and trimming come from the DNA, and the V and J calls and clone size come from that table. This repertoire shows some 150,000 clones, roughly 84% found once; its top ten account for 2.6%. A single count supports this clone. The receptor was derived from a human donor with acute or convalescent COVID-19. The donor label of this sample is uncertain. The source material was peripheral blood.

The CDR3 loop is CSARASGVQFF. CDR3 sequence (DNA): TGCAGTGCTAGGGCCAGCGGGGTCCAGTTCTTC. V usage is TRBV20-1 and J usage is TRBJ2-1; 7 bases are shared with TRBD2. Looked up from germline, CDR1 is DFQATT and CDR2 is SNEGSKA (reference sequence). This CDR3 region has 11 residues. Trimming removed 3 bases from V and 13 bases from J; junction bases left unmatched: 6.